This T cell receptor beta chain was identified in a study of cytomegalovirus exposure and HLA in healthy donors. Per germline, CDR1 MGHDK and CDR2 SYGVNS. V dropped 3 bases and J dropped 10 bases, with 10 bases sitting between them. This CDR3 spans 12 amino acids. Vbeta (60) and Jbeta (13) primers were used in the PCR. Assay: immunoSEQ multiplex PCR; the TCRdb copy retains only in-frame clones and omits some. Counted here are roughly 120,000 clones, about 81% occurring once; the ten biggest clones make up less than 1.1%. This chain uses TRBV25-1 with TRBJ2-1, with D hard to call. The source of this sequence is a woman between 25 and 40 years old in good health and CMV-seronegative. Sequencing was performed on PBMCs. CDR3 nucleotides: TGTGCCAGCAGTGACAGGCCCTACGAGCAGTTCTTC. Encoded protein: CASSDRPYEQFF.